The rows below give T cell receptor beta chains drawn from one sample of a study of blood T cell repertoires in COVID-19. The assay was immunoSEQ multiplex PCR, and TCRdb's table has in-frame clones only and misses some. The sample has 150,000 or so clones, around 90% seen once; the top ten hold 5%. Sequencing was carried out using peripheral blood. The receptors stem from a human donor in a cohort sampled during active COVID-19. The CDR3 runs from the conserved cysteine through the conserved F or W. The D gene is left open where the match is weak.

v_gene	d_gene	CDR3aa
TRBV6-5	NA	CASSYSGRAGTGELFF
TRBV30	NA	CAWMLGEYEQYF
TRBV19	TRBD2	CASSTSTSGGAPGKQYF
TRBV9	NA	CASSVGSNQGYGYTF
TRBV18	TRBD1	CASSPAALVPGGENEQFF
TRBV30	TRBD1	CAWSVQTGDKLFF
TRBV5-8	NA	CASSLTGNEKLFF
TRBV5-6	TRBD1	CASSLGQGRYEQYF
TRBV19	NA	CASSAPGQLNTEAFF
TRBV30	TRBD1	CAWTILRGQNSPLHF
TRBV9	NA	CASRLTGHLKKTTNEKLFF
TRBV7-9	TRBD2	CASSLSRGAYNEQFF
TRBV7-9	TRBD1	CASSPQLGQGGTGELFF
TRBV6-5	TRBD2	CASSYRLAGGANVLTF
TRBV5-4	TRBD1	CASSPPGQVSYEQYF
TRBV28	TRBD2	CASSSPSLAGVSEQYF
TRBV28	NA	CASSLRRDASEQYF
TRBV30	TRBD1	CAWSDRGGKLFF
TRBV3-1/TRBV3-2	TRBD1	CASSQDFRGSNTEAFF
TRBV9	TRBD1	CASSVESAGGEKLFF
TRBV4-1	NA	CASSQKGDSPLHF
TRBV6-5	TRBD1	CASTPRGSYEQYF
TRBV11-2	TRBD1	CASSPGTGGLEQYF
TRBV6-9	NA	CASSLIGAQVTEAFF
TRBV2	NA	CARSLGGANSPLHF
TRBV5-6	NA	CASSLRRSYGYTF
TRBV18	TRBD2	CASSPGTSKGYEQFF
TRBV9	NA	CASSVDQRNTDTQYF
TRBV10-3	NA	CAISDRDTEAFF
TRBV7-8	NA	CASSVGASNTGELFF
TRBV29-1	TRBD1	CSAAGPGGNGYTF
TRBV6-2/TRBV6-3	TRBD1	CASSYGGTGNYEQYF
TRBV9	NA	CASSGTGGELFF
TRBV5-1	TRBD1	CASSNGQGWNTEAFF
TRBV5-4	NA	CASSMGQPNTGELFF
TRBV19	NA	CASRPTGSFYEQYF
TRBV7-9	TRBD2	CASSLLAGITDTQYF
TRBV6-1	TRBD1	CASSESIDRGRWGYGYTF
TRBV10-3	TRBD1	CAISNDRASGEQYF
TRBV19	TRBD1	CASSIARDRGTEAFF
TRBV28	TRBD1	CASSPLQGADYGYTF
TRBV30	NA	CAWSSGAAYEQYF
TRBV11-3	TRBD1	CASSLGDRDGAEAFF
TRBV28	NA	CASIQDGNYGYTF
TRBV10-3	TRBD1	CAISRGTGNGYTF
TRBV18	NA	CASSPPPGSPYYGYTF
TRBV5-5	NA	CASSLAWGTQGTDTQYF
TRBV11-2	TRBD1	CASSTEDRVGNQPQHF
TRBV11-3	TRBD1	CASSLRDRGAEQYF
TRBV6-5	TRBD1	CASSRGQGGEKLFF
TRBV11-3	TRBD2	CASSLDTGGPYTDEQFF
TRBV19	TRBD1	CASRGQGGNGYTF
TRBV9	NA	CASSNGPGEEQYF
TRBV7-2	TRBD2	CASSLMAGDLQETQYF
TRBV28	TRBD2	CASSSGTSRNEQFF
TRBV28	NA	CASSLGGLGEQYF
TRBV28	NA	CASTAGSDTQYF